This T cell receptor beta chain was sequenced during a study of glioma-infiltrating T cells after dendritic cell vaccination. Looking at the study overall: Three intradermal dendritic cell vaccine injections were given every two weeks.

Here immunoSEQ multiplex PCR was the method, and the copy in TCRdb shows in-frame clones only, minus some. Of more than 55,000 clones in the sample, 85% were seen once. Regarding time point: after dendritic cell vaccination, including at tumor progression/relapse. This sample comprised blood, obtained after dendritic cell vaccination. The sequence was obtained from a human donor with glioblastoma.

In nucleotides, the CDR3 is TGTGCCAGCAGCCAAGCCCGGGGGTTGATTGGGCCGCAGTATTTT. It is translated as CASSQARGLIGPQYF. This chain links TRBV4-2 with TRBJ2-3; weak D call: TRBD2 (6 bases). Deletions cut 1 base from V and 10 bases from J, with 18 bases between. Germline CDR1 reads LGHNA; CDR2 reads YNFKEQ. CDR3 length equals 15 residues.